Listed below are T cell receptor beta chains from one sample, sequenced in a study of blood T cell repertoires in COVID-19. Clones were read by immunoSEQ multiplex PCR, and TCRdb kept only the in-frame ones, dropping some. The profile shows about 14,000 clones, about four fifths of them singletons. The material sequenced was peripheral blood. These receptors were taken from a woman aged 55-70 years with acute or convalescent COVID-19. The CDR3 runs from the conserved cysteine through the conserved F or W. The order of the fields is V gene, clone size, D gene, J gene, CDR3 protein, CDR3 DNA. D genes are given only for firm matches. Part of the rows lack a size; the others show once, few, many or a class for expanded clones.

TRBV18	.	.	TRBJ2-7	CASSLSSYEQYF	TGTGCCAGCTCACTCAGCTCCTACGAGCAGTACTTC
TRBV3-1/TRBV3-2	.	TRBD1	TRBJ1-2	CASSPGPGTGVVGYTF	TGTGCCAGCAGTCCAGGCCCCGGGACAGGGGTTGTCGGCTACACCTTC
TRBV6-6	.	TRBD1	TRBJ1-5	CASSSGQGYQPQHF	TGTGCCAGCAGCTCGGGACAGGGGTATCAGCCCCAGCATTTT
TRBV19	.	TRBD1	TRBJ1-5	CASRTQGDQPQHF	TGTGCCAGTAGAACGCAGGGGGATCAGCCCCAGCATTTT
TRBV6-5	once	.	TRBJ1-5	CASSGNYLGNQPQHF	TGTGCCAGCAGCGGGAACTACCTAGGTAATCAGCCCCAGCATTTT
TRBV7-9	.	.	TRBJ2-4	CASSLGAGLGKNIQYF	TGTGCCAGCAGCTTAGGTGCAGGTTTGGGCAAAAACATTCAGTACTTC
TRBV28	.	.	TRBJ1-6	CASSLGQSPLHF	TGTGCCAGCAGTTTGGGGCAATCACCCCTCCACTTT
TRBV11-2	.	.	TRBJ1-1	CASSTRPGAQRTEAFF	TGTGCCAGCAGCACCCGCCCTGGGGCCCAGAGGACTGAAGCTTTCTTT
TRBV7-9	.	TRBD2	TRBJ2-3	CAGKRTSGTDTQYF	TGTGCCGGAAAGAGGACTAGCGGGACAGATACGCAGTATTTT
TRBV5-1	once	.	TRBJ2-6	CANKRPGESGANVLTF	TGCGCTAACAAGCGTCCCGGGGAGTCTGGGGCCAACGTCCTGACTTTC
TRBV15	.	.	TRBJ2-5	CATSREPGETQYF	TGTGCCACCAGCAGAGAACCGGGAGAGACCCAGTACTTC
TRBV11-2	.	TRBD2	TRBJ2-3	CASSLRLAGGTSTDTQYF	TGTGCCAGCAGCTTAAGACTAGCGGGGGGGACTAGCACAGATACGCAGTATTTT
TRBV5-1	.	.	TRBJ1-5	CASSLEGLNQPQHF	TGCGCCAGCAGCTTGGAGGGGCTCAATCAGCCCCAGCATTTT
TRBV7-9	.	TRBD1	TRBJ1-2	CASSHGTADLYGYTF	TGTGCCAGCAGCCATGGGACAGCCGATCTATATGGCTACACCTTC
TRBV5-1	.	.	TRBJ1-1	CASSLVLMNTEAFF	TGCGCCAGCAGCTTGGTCCTTATGAACACTGAAGCTTTCTTT
TRBV6-6	once	TRBD2	TRBJ2-3	CASEKAGGTDTQYF	TGTGCCAGCGAGAAAGCGGGGGGAACAGATACGCAGTATTTT
TRBV3-1/TRBV3-2	.	.	TRBJ2-2	CASSPSLGRALNTGELFF	TGTGCCAGCAGCCCCTCCCTCGGCAGGGCGTTGAACACCGGGGAGCTGTTTTTT
TRBV9	.	.	TRBJ1-5	CASSDLGRGIYSNQPQHF	TGTGCCAGCAGCGACCTTGGCAGGGGAATATATAGCAATCAGCCCCAGCATTTT
TRBV5-1	.	TRBD2	TRBJ2-1	CASSLVASGGYNEQFF	TGCGCCAGCAGCTTGGTGGCTAGCGGCGGTTACAATGAGCAGTTCTTC
TRBV5-1	.	.	TRBJ1-4	CASSWDSTNEKLFF	TGCGCCAGCAGCTGGGACTCAACTAATGAAAAACTGTTTTTT
TRBV10-3	.	.	TRBJ1-5	CAISDVSYQPQHF	TGTGCCATCAGTGATGTGTCCTATCAGCCCCAGCATTTT
TRBV10-2	.	TRBD2	TRBJ2-1	CASSSGGPYNEQFF	TGCGCCAGCAGTAGCGGGGGGCCCTACAATGAGCAGTTCTTC
TRBV20-1	.	TRBD2	TRBJ2-7	CSAQTSGQQYF	TGCAGTGCCCAGACTAGCGGGCAGCAGTACTTC
TRBV14	.	TRBD2	TRBJ2-7	CASSRGLAGGALYEQYF	TGTGCCAGCAGCCGTGGACTAGCGGGAGGGGCGCTGTACGAGCAGTACTTC
TRBV7-5	.	.	TRBJ2-5	CASRSGTSGRETQYF	TGTGCCAGCCGTTCCGGGACTAGCGGGAGGGAGACCCAGTACTTC